Sequencing of this T cell receptor (beta chain) was carried out in a study of T cells in Graves' hyperthyroidism and ophthalmopathy. RNA transcripts gave rise to amplified TCR beta CDR3 regions. The TCR CDR3 was amplified in a first-round RT-PCR using the HTBI primer set. MiXCR, run by TCRdb on the multiplex PCR reads, gives a single entry per CDR3 protein. The table shows 550,000 to 650,000 distinct CDR3 sequences, with about 15% occurring only once. In the case of this clonotype: The antigen remains unidentified.

Graves' hyperthyroidism was deemed stable given no ophthalmopathy progression within 18 months. A roughly 9.3 ml volume of fresh peripheral blood provided the PBMCs. The study, taken as a whole, reports: Through a model of 13 V-J features, ophthalmopathy was separated from stable hyperthyroidism. Most thyroid clonotypes that were expanded above 0.001 also turned up in blood.

Germline V gene sequence: CDR1 DFQATT, CDR2 SNEGSKA (reference sequence). This CDR3 comprises 15 residues. V gave up 6 bases and J gave up 0 bases, with 15 bases separating them. Sequencing was carried out using blood. The source is a woman in her thirties or forties with Graves' hyperthyroidism. J is TRBJ2-1 and V is TRBV20-1; D might be TRBD1 (5 bases). The DNA for the CDR3 is TGCAGTGCCAGCTTAGGACACAACTCCTACAATGAGCAGTTCTTC. Its translation: CSASLGHNSYNEQFF.